Presented here are 23 T cell receptor beta chains from one specimen sequenced in a study of blood T cell repertoires in COVID-19. Assay: immunoSEQ multiplex PCR; the TCRdb copy retains only in-frame clones and omits some. The sample shows 150,000 to 200,000 clones, approximately 87% of them seen only once. The source material was peripheral blood. All receptors come from a woman between 65 and 79 years old with COVID-19, enrolled during active disease.

The CDR3 DNA reads as TGTGCCAGCAGTTTATCCCGGGAGCGTCAGCCCCAGCATTTT. It translates to CASSLSRERQPQHF. V is TRBV28 and J is TRBJ1-5, with D uncertain. Trimming removed 1 base from V and 6 bases from J, with 10 bases in between. In germline, CDR1 is MDHEN, CDR2 SYDVKM. The CDR3 covers 14 residues.

The V gene is TRBV19, the J gene TRBJ2-5, with D possibly TRBD2 on 6 matching bases. The CDR3 runs to 14 residues. Germline V gene data show CDR1 as LNHDA and CDR2 as SQIVND (reference sequence). Trimming cost V 1 base and J 5 bases, with 11 bases left between them. The CDR3 DNA reads TGTGCCAGTAGTATAGGTCGGGGAGGCGAGACCCAGTACTTC. Protein product: CASSIGRGGETQYF.

This rearrangement joins TRBV27 to TRBJ1-5; 9 bases line up with TRBD1. The trim removed 2 bases at V and 4 bases at J, leaving 0 bases unmatched. This CDR3 spans 14 amino acids. Germline loops: CDR1 MNHEY, CDR2 SMNVEV (reference sequence). The chain's CDR3 is CASSLDRGNQPQHF. The CDR3 DNA reads as TGTGCCAGCAGTTTAGACAGGGGGAATCAGCCCCAGCATTTT.

V usage is TRBV7-9 and J usage is TRBJ1-2; TRBD1 aligns across 11 bases. V was clipped by 3 bases and J by 7 bases; unmatched bases: 10. Germline V gene sequence: CDR1 SEHNR, CDR2 FQNEAQ (reference sequence). This CDR3 comprises 16 residues. The DNA of the CDR3 is TGTGCCAGCAGCTTCAGGAAGGACAGGGGGCCGGGTGGCTACACCTTC. Amino acids: CASSFRKDRGPGGYTF.

The V call is TRBV7-2, the J call TRBJ2-7, with a weak D call TRBD2 (6 bases). Germline loops: CDR1 SGHTA, CDR2 FQGNSA. The CDR3 runs 15 residues. With 0 bases removed from V and 2 bases from J, the gap between germline ends came to 11 bases. The CDR3 region is CASSLAPSVTYEQYF. The CDR3 region has the DNA TGTGCCAGCAGCTTAGCGCCTAGCGTGACCTACGAGCAGTACTTC.

The CDR3 nucleotides read TGTGCCATCAGTGATCCAGCGGGAGGTGTATACGAGCAGTACTTC. It translates to CAISDPAGGVYEQYF. The rearrangement uses TRBV10-3 and TRBJ2-7; 9 bases agree with TRBD2. Germline CDR1 and CDR2: ENHRY and SYGVKD. With 3 bases clipped from V and 4 bases from J, the junction kept 7 bases outside the gene matches. The length of the CDR3 is 15 residues.

This clone has just a few counts. The CDR3 DNA is TGTGCTAGTGGTTTGGGGGGGGTCGGTCCGAATGAGCAGTTCTTC. It translates to CASGLGGVGPNEQFF. The chain combines TRBV12-5 with TRBJ2-1, with D maybe TRBD2 (6 bases). V was trimmed by 1 base and J by 7 bases, leaving 14 bases between them. The CDR3 length is 15 residues. CDR1 is LGHNT, CDR2 FRNRAP, per germline.

This clone was picked up one time. The V and J genes are TRBV7-8 and TRBJ1-1, with D tentatively TRBD1 (6 bases). The CDR3 has 18 residues. The V and J ends lost 1 base and 1 base respectively, with 19 bases between them. Per germline, CDR1 SGHVS and CDR2 FQNEAQ. The CDR3, as DNA: TGTGCCAGCAGCTTAGAGCCTCAAACAGGGATCGGGAACACTGAAGCTTTCTTT. Amino acids: CASSLEPQTGIGNTEAFF.

This clone was seen a single time. The chain employs TRBV18 and TRBJ1-1, with D possibly being TRBD1 (6 bases). Deletions cut 5 bases from V and 3 bases from J, with 13 bases between. Per germline, CDR1 KGHSH and CDR2 LQKENI. CDR3 size: 14 residues. The CDR3 sequence: CASSARGADTEAFF. In DNA, the CDR3 is TGTGCCAGCTCAGCCAGGGGCGCTGACACTGAAGCTTTCTTT.

This clone came up once. The chain recombines TRBV29-1 with TRBJ1-3; perhaps TRBD1 as D (6 bases). CDR3 length: 13 residues. Trimming pared 5 bases from V and 4 bases from J, leaving 12 bases between. In germline, CDR1 is SQVTM, CDR2 ANQGSEA. The CDR3 reads CSVTNRVGNTIYF. The CDR3 DNA follows: TGCAGCGTTACCAACAGGGTGGGAAACACCATATATTTT.

The chain uses TRBV7-2 and TRBJ1-5; tentatively, D is TRBD1 (6 bases). V was shortened by 6 bases and J by 3 bases, with 9 bases between the two germline ends. Germline CDR1 SGHTA, CDR2 FQGNSA. The CDR3 is 13 amino acids. CDR3 in amino acids: CASRRDTNQPQHF. In DNA, the CDR3 is TGTGCCAGCAGAAGGGACACCAATCAGCCCCAGCATTTT. Looking up the rest from reference TRBV7-2 and TRBJ1-5 gives the full variable domain: GAGVSQSPSNKVTEKGKDVELRCDPISGHTALYWYRQSLGQGLEFLIYFQGNSAPDKSGLPSDRFSAERTGGSVSTLTIQRTQQEDSAVYLCASRRDTNQPQHFGDGTRLSIL.

The chain combines TRBV9 with TRBJ1-5; 11 positions agree with TRBD1. J gave up 7 bases and V 4 bases, and 4 bases lay outside the gene matches. CDR1 and CDR2 from the germline V gene are SGDLS and YYNGEE. This CDR3 comprises 14 residues. The CDR3 loop is CASSPGQGAQPQHF. The CDR3, as DNA: TGTGCCAGCAGCCCCGGACAGGGGGCCCAGCCCCAGCATTTT.

This chain joins TRBV3-1 (or the pseudogene TRBV3-2) and TRBJ2-1, with D possibly TRBD2 on 5 matching bases. Between the trimmed V and J ends, which lost 0 bases and 9 bases, there was a span of 12 bases. CDR1 and CDR2 from the germline V gene are LGHDT and YNNKEL (reference sequence). This CDR3 region has 14 residues. The CDR3 sequence is CASSQDHRGVEQFF. The CDR3 DNA is TGTGCCAGCAGCCAAGATCATCGGGGAGTTGAGCAGTTCTTC.

This clone was counted only a few times. This chain links TRBV15 with TRBJ2-1; TRBD1 matches 10 bases. V gave up 7 bases and J gave up 2 bases; unmatched junction bases: 14. From germline, CDR1 is LNHNV and CDR2 YYDKDF (reference sequence). The CDR3 spans 18 residues. The CDR3 DNA reads TGTGCCACCAATTCCGACAGGGGGCGAGCTTTAACCTACAATGAGCAGTTCTTC. This translates into CATNSDRGRALTYNEQFF. The complete variable domain, with remaining parts taken from reference TRBV15 and TRBJ2-1, reads DAMVIQNPRYQVTQFGKPVTLSCSQTLNHNVMYWYQQKSSQAPKLLFHYYDKDFNNEADTPDNFQSRRPNTSFCFLDIRSPGLGDTAMYLCATNSDRGRALTYNEQFFGPGTRLTVL.

The chain links TRBV3-1 (or the pseudogene TRBV3-2) to TRBJ1-1; 8 bases align to TRBD1. Germline values: CDR1 LGHDT, CDR2 YNNKEL (reference sequence). The CDR3 extends over 14 amino acids. The ends lost 1 base at V and 7 bases at J; junction bases unmatched: 5. The CDR3 is CASSQGTGGFEAFF. CDR3 coding DNA: TGTGCCAGCAGCCAAGGAACAGGGGGTTTTGAAGCTTTCTTT.

V gene TRBV18 combines with J gene TRBJ2-2; the match to TRBD2 covers 7 bases. Trimming took 3 bases from V and 5 from J; bases not matched to a gene: 9. The germline gives CDR1 KGHSH, CDR2 LQKENI. This CDR3 contains 16 residues. The DNA for the CDR3 is TGTGCCAGCTCACCGCGGACTAGTTTTGGGACCGGGGAGCTGTTTTTT. Protein: CASSPRTSFGTGELFF.

V and J are TRBV7-3 and TRBJ2-2, with 8 positions matching TRBD2. Germline values: CDR1 SGHTA, CDR2 FQGTGA. Germline trimming cut 4 bases from V and 4 bases from J; bases unmatched to any gene: 8. The CDR3 is 16 residues long. The CDR3 spells CASSSSGSSGTGELFF. The DNA of the CDR3 is TGTGCCAGCAGCTCGAGCGGGAGTAGCGGCACCGGGGAGCTGTTTTTT.

The CDR3 loop reads CASSWTENTEAFF. As DNA, the CDR3 is TGTGCCAGCAGCTGGACAGAGAACACTGAAGCTTTCTTT. V usage is TRBV3-1 (or the pseudogene TRBV3-2) and J usage is TRBJ1-1; maybe TRBD1 (6 bases). The germline CDR1 and CDR2 sequences are LGHDT and YNNKEL (reference sequence). The CDR3 covers 13 residues. V was cut by 5 bases and J by 1 base, with 8 bases left in between.

This clone was counted a single time. This rearrangement joins TRBV9 to TRBJ2-1; the match to TRBD2 covers 9 bases. The CDR3 has 16 amino acids. V gave up 4 bases and J gave up 2 bases; unmatched junction bases: 7. In germline, CDR1 is SGDLS, CDR2 YYNGEE. In DNA, the CDR3 is TGTGCCAGCAGCCCAAGGACTAGCGAAACCTACAATGAGCAGTTCTTC. This sequence encodes CASSPRTSETYNEQFF.

The chain carries TRBV7-9 and TRBJ2-7; D remains unclear. CDR1 and CDR2 (germline): SEHNR, FQNEAQ (reference sequence). V dropped 1 base and J dropped 1 base, with 5 bases sitting between them. The CDR3 loop spans 13 amino acids. This chain's CDR3 is CASSLDSSYEQYF. The CDR3 DNA follows: TGTGCCAGCAGCTTAGACAGTTCCTACGAGCAGTACTTC.

V gene TRBV9 combines with J gene TRBJ1-6, with TRBD1 as a possible D gene (5 bases). V gave up 0 bases and J gave up 10 bases, with 14 bases separating them. Per the germline V gene, CDR1 is SGDLS and CDR2 is YYNGEE. The CDR3 has 15 amino acids. This chain's CDR3 is CASSVGITGDSPLHF. The CDR3, as DNA: TGTGCCAGCAGCGTAGGGATCACAGGAGACTCACCCCTCCACTTT.

This chain links TRBV7-2 with TRBJ1-4; 9 bases line up with TRBD1. This CDR3 is built from 16 residues. Unmatched junction bases numbered 5, after V lost 1 base and J lost 5 bases. Per the germline V gene, CDR1 is SGHTA and CDR2 is FQGNSA. The CDR3: CASSLVGGQGNEKLFF. DNA of the CDR3: TGTGCCAGCAGCTTAGTGGGGGGACAGGGCAATGAAAAACTGTTTTTT.

The gene calls are TRBV9 and TRBJ2-7; TRBD1 matches at 9 bases. Germline V gene lookup returns CDR1 SGDLS and CDR2 YYNGEE. The CDR3 extends over 15 amino acids. V gave up 3 bases and J gave up 4 bases; unmatched junction bases: 8. In nucleotides, the CDR3 is TGTGCCAGCAGCGCTCGGGACAGGGTCGATTACGAGCAGTACTTC. Protein: CASSARDRVDYEQYF.